This note documents a single T cell receptor (beta chain) sequence. Only a few counts were recorded for this clone. The target of this receptor is not known. No much larger clone is present one base from it, and per-base qualities are unavailable. V sheds 5 bases and J sheds 4 bases, leaving 8 bases between their ends. The germline V gene (reference sequence) sets CDR1 to SEHNR and CDR2 to FQNEAQ. From cysteine to phenylalanine, the CDR3 is 12 amino acids long. Left in the record is the CDR3 DNA by itself, 36 bases read in frame from the first base. The data were obtained in a study of vaccination effects on CD4 cells after COVID-19 (dated by TCRdb to between 2021 and 2024). Broadly, across the study: Across the study, the median time from the second dose to post-vaccine sampling was 72 days (range 14 to 241). SARS-CoV-2 spike-specific CD4+ TCR repertoires from before and after mRNA vaccination were compared in COVID-19 convalescent patients and in infection-naive vaccine recipients. Altogether, around 9 COVID-19 convalescent patients and 4 SARS-CoV-2-naive healthy vaccine recipients made up the full study. In the study, cultures from other donors were sequenced using the Oncomine TCR Beta short-read assay on an Illumina iSeq 100. The investigation overall reported the following: The study was limited by a small number of convalescent patients and lacked early post-infection timepoints. Among healthy vaccine recipients, nearly all vaccine-induced clones were SARS-CoV-2 mono-reactive, and just 1 of 255 was cross-reactive with common cold coronaviruses. Marked clonal contraction was observed in both infection-induced and vaccine-induced clones at late post-vaccination timepoints, consistent with waning T cell responses.

To identify antigen-specific CD4+ T cell clonotypes by their expansion, the ViraFEST assay first stimulated PBMC with viral peptide pools and then applied TCR sequencing. After around 10 days of culture, CD4+ T cells were isolated with the EasySep CD4+ T cell isolation kit. Each participant got two doses of an mRNA SARS-CoV-2 vaccine, either BNT162b2 or mRNA-1273. None of the healthy vaccine recipients had a prior SARS-CoV-2 infection, which was confirmed by nucleocapsid antibody tests that came back negative both before and after vaccination. Roughly 2 million PBMC per well were cultured in IMDM with about 5.4% human AB serum, around 9.1 IU/ml IL-2 and gentamicin, plus 10 ug/ml peptides. On days 3 and 7, half of the culture medium was replaced with fresh IL-2-containing medium. Each peptide stimulation condition was cultured in triplicate wells unless otherwise noted. Using Ficoll-Paque Plus gradient centrifugation, PBMC were separated from whole blood and then either used fresh or cryopreserved at -140C. The overlapping peptide pools covered the spike proteins of SARS-CoV-2 as well as those of the common cold coronaviruses HCoV-NL63, HCoV-OC43 and HCoV-229E. Genomic DNA was extracted from cultured CD4+ T cells with the QIAamp micro DNA kit.

The library came from the immunoSEQ multiplex PCR assay. DNA from the cultured, isolated CD4+ T cells was subjected to TCR beta CDR3 sequencing. The paper's data handling went like this. The analysis removed non-productive TCR sequences, trimmed reads to the CDR3 region, and retained only CDR3s that were 7 or more amino acids long. The MANAFEST web app was used to pick out antigen-specific clonotypes by comparing their expansion in peptide wells with that in reference cultures. To be called positive, a clone needed expansion at FDR<0.05 compared with the reference and with all other wells, an odds ratio greater than 5, and a frequency greater than 0.1% in two replicate wells. A clonotype was called cross-reactive if it was significantly expanded both in SARS-CoV-2 spike wells and in at least one common cold coronavirus spike condition. Levenshtein distance calculated with the stringdist R package was used to assess CDR3 similarity, and unrooted trees were constructed with ape in R 3.6.1. This is the immuneACCESS table as TCRdb keeps it, with only in-frame sequences that have V and J called. A part of the clones is gone; compared with another copy, unresolved V genes explain less than half, and the rest is unexplained. The V and J calls and clone size are taken from that table; D and trimming were inferred from the DNA. This sample holds around 15,000 clones; about 80% were observed only once. In total, the top ten clones hold about 20% of the sample.

Sample: CD4+ T cells from PBMCs cultured with HCoV-NL63 spike peptides, taken after COVID-19 vaccination. The sample's cell subset or site label, in plain terms: HCoV-NL63 spike overlapping peptide pool stimulation. The clonotype was recovered from a human donor who received a COVID-19 vaccine. The sequence is built from TRBV7-9 and TRBJ1-2; the D segment could be TRBD1, given 6 matching bases. The DNA is as follows: TGTGCCAGCAGCCGGGACATCTATGGCTACACCTTC. This encodes CASSRDIYGYTF.